This T cell receptor (beta chain) was recovered during a study of early T cells in non-severe SARS-CoV-2 infection. Study background: Sequencing used unsorted whole-blood bulk RNA, so chains lack pairing.

This clonotype was seen ten or more times. The CDR3 covers 16 residues. The germline V gene encodes CDR1 MNHEY and CDR2 SVGAGI. Trimming removed 6 bases from V and 7 bases from J; junction bases left unmatched: 16. Each single cDNA molecule received a unique molecular identifier. TCRdb ran MiXCR on the 5' RACE reads and lists one entry per CDR3 protein. Of more than 20,000 distinct CDR3 sequences listed, around 5% were seen once; the top ten hold about 11%. Sequences were obtained from whole blood. The TCR originated in an adult who was a healthcare worker with PCR-confirmed SARS-CoV-2 infection or an uninfected control (not recorded which). The V call is TRBV6-5, the J call TRBJ1-1, with 8 bases that match TRBD1. The CDR3 reads CASSPTFYGQGGEAFF. In nucleotides, the CDR3 is TGTGCCAGCAGCCCAACCTTTTACGGACAGGGAGGTGAAGCTTTCTTT.